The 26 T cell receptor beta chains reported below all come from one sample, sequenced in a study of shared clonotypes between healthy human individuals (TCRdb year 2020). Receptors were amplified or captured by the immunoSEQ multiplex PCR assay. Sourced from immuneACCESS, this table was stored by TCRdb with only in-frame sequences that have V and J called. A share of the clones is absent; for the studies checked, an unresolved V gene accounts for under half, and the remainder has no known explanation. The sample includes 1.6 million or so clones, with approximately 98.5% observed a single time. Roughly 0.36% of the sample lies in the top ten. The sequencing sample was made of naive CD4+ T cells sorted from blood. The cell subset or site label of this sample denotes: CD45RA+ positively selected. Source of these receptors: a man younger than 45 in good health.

DNA for the CDR3: TGTGCCAGTAGCCCATTTGGAGGGGTACCCGAGCAGTACTTC. As protein: CASSPFGGVPEQYF. The chain is built from TRBV19 and TRBJ2-7, with a weak D call TRBD2 (6 bases). Germline lookup yields CDR1 LNHDA and CDR2 SQIVND (reference sequence). V lost 6 bases to trimming and J lost 6 bases, with 18 bases between them. The CDR3 spans 14 residues.

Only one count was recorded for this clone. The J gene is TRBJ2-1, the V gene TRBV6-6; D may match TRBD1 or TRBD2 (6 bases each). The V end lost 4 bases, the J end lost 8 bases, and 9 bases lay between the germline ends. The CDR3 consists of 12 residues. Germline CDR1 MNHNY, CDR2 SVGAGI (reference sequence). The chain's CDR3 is CASSSGGDEQFF. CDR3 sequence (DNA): TGTGCCAGCAGTTCCGGGGGCGATGAGCAGTTCTTC.

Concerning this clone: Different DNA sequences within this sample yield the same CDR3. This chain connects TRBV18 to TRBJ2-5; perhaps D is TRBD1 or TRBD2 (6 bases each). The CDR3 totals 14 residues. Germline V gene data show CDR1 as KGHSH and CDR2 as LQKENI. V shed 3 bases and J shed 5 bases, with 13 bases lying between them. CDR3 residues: CASSPSEGGETQYF. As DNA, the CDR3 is TGTGCCAGCTCACCGTCGGAAGGGGGGGAGACCCAGTACTTC. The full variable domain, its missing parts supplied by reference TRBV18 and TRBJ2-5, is NAGVMQNPRHLVRRRGQEARLRCSPMKGHSHVYWYRQLPEEGLKFMVYLQKENIIDESGMPKERFSAEFPKEGPSILRIQQVVRGDSAAYFCASSPSEGGETQYFGPGTRLLVL.

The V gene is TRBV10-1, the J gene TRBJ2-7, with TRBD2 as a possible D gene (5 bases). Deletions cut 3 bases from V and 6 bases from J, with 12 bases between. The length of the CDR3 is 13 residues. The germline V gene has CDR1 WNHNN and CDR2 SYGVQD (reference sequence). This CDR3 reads CASSDVANGEQYF. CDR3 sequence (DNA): TGCGCCAGCAGTGATGTAGCGAACGGCGAGCAGTACTTC.

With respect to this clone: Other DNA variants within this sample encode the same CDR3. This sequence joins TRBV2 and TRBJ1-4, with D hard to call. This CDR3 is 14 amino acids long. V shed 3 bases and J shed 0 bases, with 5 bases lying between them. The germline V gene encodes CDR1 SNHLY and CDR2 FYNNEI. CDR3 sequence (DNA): TGTGCCAGCAGTGATCTAACAACTAATGAAAAACTGTTTTTT. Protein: CASSDLTTNEKLFF. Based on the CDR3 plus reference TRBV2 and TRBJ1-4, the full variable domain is EPEVTQTPSHQVTQMGQEVILRCVPISNHLYFYWYRQILGQKVEFLVSFYNNEISEKSEIFDDQFSVERPDGSNFTLKIRSTKLEDSAMYFCASSDLTTNEKLFFGSGTQLSVL.

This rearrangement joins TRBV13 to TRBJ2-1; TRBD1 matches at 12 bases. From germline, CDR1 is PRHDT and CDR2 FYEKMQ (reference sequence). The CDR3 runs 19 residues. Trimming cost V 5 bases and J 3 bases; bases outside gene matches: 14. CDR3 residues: CASSLLTGTGGFIYNEQFF. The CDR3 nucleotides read TGTGCCAGCAGCCTGCTTACCGGGACAGGGGGCTTCATCTACAATGAGCAGTTCTTC.

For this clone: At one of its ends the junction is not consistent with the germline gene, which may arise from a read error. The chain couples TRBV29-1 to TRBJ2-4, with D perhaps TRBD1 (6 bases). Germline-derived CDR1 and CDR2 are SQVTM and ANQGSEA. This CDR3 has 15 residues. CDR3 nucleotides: TGCAGCGTTGACGGGGTGAAACAGGGTCAAAACGTTCAGTACTTC. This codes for CSVDGVKQGQNVQYF.

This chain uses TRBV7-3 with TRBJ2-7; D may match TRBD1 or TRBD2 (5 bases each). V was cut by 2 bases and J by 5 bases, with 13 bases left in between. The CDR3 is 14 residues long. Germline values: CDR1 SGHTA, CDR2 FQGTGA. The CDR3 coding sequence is TGTGCCAGCAGCTTAGGGGGTCGGGCTGACGAGCAGTACTTC. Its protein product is CASSLGGRADEQYF.

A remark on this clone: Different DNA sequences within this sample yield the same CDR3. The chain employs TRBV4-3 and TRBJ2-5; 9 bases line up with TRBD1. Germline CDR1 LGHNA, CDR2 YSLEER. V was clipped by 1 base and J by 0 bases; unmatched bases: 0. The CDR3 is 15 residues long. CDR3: CASSQGDRDQETQYF. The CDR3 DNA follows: TGCGCCAGCAGCCAAGGGGACAGGGACCAAGAGACCCAGTACTTC.

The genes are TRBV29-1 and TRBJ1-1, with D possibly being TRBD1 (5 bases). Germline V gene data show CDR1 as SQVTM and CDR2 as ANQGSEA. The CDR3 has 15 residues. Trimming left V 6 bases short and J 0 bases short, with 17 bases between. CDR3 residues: CSVGYRGFMNTEAFF. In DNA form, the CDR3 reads TGCAGCGTAGGATACCGGGGCTTTATGAACACTGAAGCTTTCTTT.

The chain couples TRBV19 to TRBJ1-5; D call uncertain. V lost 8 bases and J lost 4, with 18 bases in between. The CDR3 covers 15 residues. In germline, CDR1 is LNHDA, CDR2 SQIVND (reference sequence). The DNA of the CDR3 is TGTGCCAGTGGTGTGGTCGCGGGAACAAATCAGCCCCAGCATTTT. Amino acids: CASGVVAGTNQPQHF. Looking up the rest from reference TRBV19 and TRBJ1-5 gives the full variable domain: DGGITQSPKYLFRKEGQNVTLSCEQNLNHDAMYWYRQDPGQGLRLIYYSQIVNDFQKGDIAEGYSVSREKKESFPLTVTSAQKNPTAFYLCASGVVAGTNQPQHFGDGTRLSIL.

The CDR3 DNA is TGTGCCAGAAGAACCGGGACTCCTGAGGGAGCTTTCTTT. Protein product: CARRTGTPEGAFF. This chain joins TRBV2 and TRBJ1-1; D is possibly TRBD1 (5 bases). CDR1 is SNHLY and CDR2 is FYNNEI in the germline V gene. V gave up 9 bases and J gave up 10 bases, with 21 bases separating them. The CDR3 contains 13 residues.

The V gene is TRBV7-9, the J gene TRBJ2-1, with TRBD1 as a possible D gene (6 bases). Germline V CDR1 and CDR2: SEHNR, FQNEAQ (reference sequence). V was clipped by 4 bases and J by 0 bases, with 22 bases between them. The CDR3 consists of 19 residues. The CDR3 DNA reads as TGTGCCAGCAGCTCCGACACCCTTGACAGGTGGAGCTCCTACAATGAGCAGTTCTTC. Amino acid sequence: CASSSDTLDRWSSYNEQFF.

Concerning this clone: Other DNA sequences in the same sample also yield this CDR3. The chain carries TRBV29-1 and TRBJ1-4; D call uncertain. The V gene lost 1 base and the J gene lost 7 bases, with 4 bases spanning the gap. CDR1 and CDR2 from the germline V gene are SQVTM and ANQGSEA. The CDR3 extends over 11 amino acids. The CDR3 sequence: CSVEVREKLFF. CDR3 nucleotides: TGCAGCGTTGAAGTTCGTGAAAAACTGTTTTTT.

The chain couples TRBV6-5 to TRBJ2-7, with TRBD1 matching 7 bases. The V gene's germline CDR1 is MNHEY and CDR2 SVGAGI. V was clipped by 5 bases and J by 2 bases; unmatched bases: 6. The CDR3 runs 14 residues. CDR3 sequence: CASSGQASPYEQYF. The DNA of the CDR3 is TGTGCCAGCAGTGGACAGGCGTCACCCTACGAGCAGTACTTC.

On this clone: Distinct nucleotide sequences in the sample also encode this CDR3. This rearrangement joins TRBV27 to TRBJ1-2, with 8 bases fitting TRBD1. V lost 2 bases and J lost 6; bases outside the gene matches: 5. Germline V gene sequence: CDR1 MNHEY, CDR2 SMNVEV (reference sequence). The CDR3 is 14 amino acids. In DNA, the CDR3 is TGTGCCAGCAGTTTAAAGGGACAGGCCGATGGCTACACCTTC. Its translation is CASSLKGQADGYTF.

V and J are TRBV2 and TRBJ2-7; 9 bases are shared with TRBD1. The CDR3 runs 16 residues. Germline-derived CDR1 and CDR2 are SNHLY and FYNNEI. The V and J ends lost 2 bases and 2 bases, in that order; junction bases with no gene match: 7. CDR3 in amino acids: CASSEQRTGDPYEQYF. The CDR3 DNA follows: TGTGCCAGCAGTGAACAGAGGACAGGGGATCCCTACGAGCAGTACTTC.

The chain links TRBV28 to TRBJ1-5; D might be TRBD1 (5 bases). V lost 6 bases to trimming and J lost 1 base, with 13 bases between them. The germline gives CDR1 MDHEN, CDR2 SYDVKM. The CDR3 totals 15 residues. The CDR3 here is CASSRRQGSNQPQHF. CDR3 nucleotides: TGTGCCAGCAGCAGACGGCAGGGCAGCAATCAGCCCCAGCATTTT.

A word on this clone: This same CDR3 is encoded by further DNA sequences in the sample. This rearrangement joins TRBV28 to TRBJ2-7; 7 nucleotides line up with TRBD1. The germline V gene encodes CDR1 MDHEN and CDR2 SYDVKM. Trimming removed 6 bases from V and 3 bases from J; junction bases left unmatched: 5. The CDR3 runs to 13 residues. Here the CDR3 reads CASRRQGHYEQYF. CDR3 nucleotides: TGTGCCAGCAGGCGACAGGGACACTACGAGCAGTACTTC.

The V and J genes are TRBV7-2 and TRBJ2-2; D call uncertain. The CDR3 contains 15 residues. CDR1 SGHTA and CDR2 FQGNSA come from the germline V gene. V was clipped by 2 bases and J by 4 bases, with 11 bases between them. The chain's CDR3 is CASSLSIAITGELFF. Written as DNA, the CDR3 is TGTGCCAGCAGCTTAAGTATTGCTATCACCGGGGAGCTGTTTTTT. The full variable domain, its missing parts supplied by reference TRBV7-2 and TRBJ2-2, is GAGVSQSPSNKVTEKGKDVELRCDPISGHTALYWYRQSLGQGLEFLIYFQGNSAPDKSGLPSDRFSAERTGGSVSTLTIQRTQQEDSAVYLCASSLSIAITGELFFGEGSRLTVL.

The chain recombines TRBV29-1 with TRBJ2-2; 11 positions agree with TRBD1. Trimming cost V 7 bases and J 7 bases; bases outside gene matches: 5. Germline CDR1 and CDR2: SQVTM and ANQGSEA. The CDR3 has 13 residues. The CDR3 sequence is CSARTGGSGELFF. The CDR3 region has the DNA TGCAGCGCACGGACAGGGGGCAGCGGGGAGCTGTTTTTT.

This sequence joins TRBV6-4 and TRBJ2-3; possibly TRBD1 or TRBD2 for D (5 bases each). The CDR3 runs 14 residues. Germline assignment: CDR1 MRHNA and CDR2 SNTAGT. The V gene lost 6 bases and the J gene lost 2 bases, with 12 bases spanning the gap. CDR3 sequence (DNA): TGTGCCAGCAGCCGACGGGGCCTCACAGATACGCAGTATTTT. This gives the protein CASSRRGLTDTQYF.

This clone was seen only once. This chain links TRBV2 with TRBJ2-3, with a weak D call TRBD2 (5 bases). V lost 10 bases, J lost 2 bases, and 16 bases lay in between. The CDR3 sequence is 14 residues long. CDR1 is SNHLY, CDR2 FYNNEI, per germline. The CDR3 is CAINGGPSTDTQYF. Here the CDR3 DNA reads TGTGCCATCAACGGAGGACCTTCCACAGATACGCAGTATTTT.

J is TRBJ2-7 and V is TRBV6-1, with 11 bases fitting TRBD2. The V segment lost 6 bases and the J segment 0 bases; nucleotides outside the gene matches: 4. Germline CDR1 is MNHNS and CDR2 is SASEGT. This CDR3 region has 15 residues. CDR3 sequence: CASRLTSGSSYEQYF. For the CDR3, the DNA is TGTGCCAGCAGGCTAACTAGCGGGAGCTCCTACGAGCAGTACTTC.

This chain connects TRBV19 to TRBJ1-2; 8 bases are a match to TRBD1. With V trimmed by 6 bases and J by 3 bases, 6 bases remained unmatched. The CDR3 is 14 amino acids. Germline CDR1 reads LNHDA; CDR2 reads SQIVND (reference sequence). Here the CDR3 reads CASRRGQGDYGYTF. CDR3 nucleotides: TGTGCCAGTAGGAGAGGACAGGGAGACTATGGCTACACCTTC.

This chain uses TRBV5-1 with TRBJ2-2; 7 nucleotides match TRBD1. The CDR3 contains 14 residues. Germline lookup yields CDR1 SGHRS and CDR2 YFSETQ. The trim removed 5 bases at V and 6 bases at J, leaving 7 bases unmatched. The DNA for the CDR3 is TGCGCCAGCAGTCCACAGGGGATGGCCGGGGAGCTGTTTTTT. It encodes CASSPQGMAGELFF.